These T cell receptor beta chains were read from a single sample in a study of shared clonotypes between healthy human individuals. TCRdb's table, derived via immunoSEQ multiplex PCR, lists solely in-frame clones and lacks some. The table lists about 1.5 million clones, approximately 98% of them singletons, with 0.45% in the top ten. Specimen: naive CD4+ T cells sorted from blood. These receptor sequences come from a man aged 30 to 45 in good health. Both conserved end residues are part of each CDR3. The D gene is left open where the match is weak. Clone size is not always given. Where it is, it says once, few, many or a class for expanded clones.

15	TRBV11-2	TRBD1	TRBJ2-7	-	CASSLAGTGVDEQYF	TGTGCCAGCAGCTTAGCAGGGACAGGGGTCGACGAGCAGTACTTC
17	TRBV28	-	TRBJ2-1	-	CASSNPGEASTYNEQFF	TGTGCCAGCAGCAATCCTGGGGAGGCATCAACCTACAATGAGCAGTTCTTC
10	TRBV20-1	-	TRBJ2-7	-	CSASSGSSCF	TGCAGTGCGAGTTCGGGGAGTTCCTGCTTC
14	TRBV6-5	-	TRBJ2-3	-	CASSYSGATDTQYF	TGTGCCAGCAGTTACTCAGGGGCGACAGATACGCAGTATTTT
15	TRBV5-4	TRBD2	TRBJ2-7	-	CASSPGLAGLYEQYF	TGTGCCAGCAGCCCCGGACTAGCGGGGTTATACGAGCAGTACTTC
13	TRBV6-6	-	TRBJ2-1	-	CASRETGRDEQFF	TGTGCCAGCAGAGAGACAGGTAGGGATGAGCAGTTCTTC
13	TRBV6-6	-	TRBJ1-5	once	CASSYYRDQPQHF	TGTGCCAGCAGTTACTACAGGGACCAGCCCCAGCATTTT
15	TRBV25-1	TRBD1	TRBJ2-1	once	CASSPPGQGWNEQFF	TGTGCCAGCAGCCCACCGGGACAGGGGTGGAATGAGCAGTTCTTC
15	TRBV28	TRBD1	TRBJ2-7	-	CASSPSGTETYEQYF	TGTGCCAGCAGCCCCTCCGGGACAGAGACCTACGAGCAGTACTTC
18	TRBV28	TRBD1	TRBJ2-7	-	CASSFNVWGQATSYEQYF	TGTGCCAGCAGTTTTAACGTCTGGGGACAGGCAACTTCCTACGAGCAGTACTTC
12	TRBV19	-	TRBJ1-5	-	CASTIGNQPQHF	TGTGCCAGTACCATCGGCAATCAGCCCCAGCATTTT
13	TRBV5-1	-	TRBJ1-1	-	CASSLSPAEEAFF	TGCGCCAGCAGCTTGTCCCCGGCCGAAGAGGCTTTCTTT
15	TRBV7-9	TRBD1	TRBJ2-7	-	CASSSTGTGTYEQYF	TGTGCCAGCAGCTCAACCGGGACAGGGACCTACGAGCAGTACTTC
15	TRBV19	-	TRBJ1-3	-	CASSIRGPGGNTIYF	TGTGCCAGTAGTATAAGAGGCCCCGGAGGAAACACCATATATTTT
14	TRBV5-4	-	TRBJ2-5	once	CASSLQGRAETQYF	TGTGCCAGCAGCTTGCAGGGGAGGGCGGAGACCCAGTACTTC
11	TRBV27	-	TRBJ2-7	-	CASTGGSEQYF	TGTGCCAGCACGGGTGGGTCCGAGCAGTACTTC
15	TRBV28	-	TRBJ1-5	-	CASSSLGNNNQPQHF	TGTGCCAGCAGTTCCCTCGGGAATAACAATCAGCCCCAGCATTTT
18	TRBV27	TRBD1	TRBJ1-3	-	CASSLRGTGSGSGNTIYF	TGTGCCAGCAGTTTGCGAGGGACAGGGTCCGGATCTGGAAACACCATATATTTT
15	TRBV9	TRBD1	TRBJ2-7	-	CASSSWDRGSYEQYF	TGTGCCAGCAGCTCCTGGGACAGGGGCTCCTACGAGCAGTACTTC
16	TRBV6-4	-	TRBJ2-5	-	CALGGGEGSVGETQYF	TGTGCCTTAGGGGGAGGGGAAGGATCAGTTGGAGAGACCCAGTACTTC
15	TRBV9	TRBD1	TRBJ1-2	-	CASSVGAAGGSGYTF	TGTGCCAGCAGCGTAGGCGCGGCAGGGGGTAGTGGCTACACCTTC
20	TRBV21-1	-	TRBJ2-7	-	CASRPVRGEINIPKNYEQYF	TGTGCCAGCAGGCCCGTACGGGGGGAGATAAACATCCCCAAAAACTACGAGCAGTACTTC
15	TRBV10-3	-	TRBJ2-2	-	CAISRQASNTGELFF	TGTGCCATCAGTAGACAGGCGTCGAACACCGGGGAGCTGTTTTTT
17	TRBV15	-	TRBJ2-2	-	CATSRDPPGQIPGELFF	TGTGCCACCAGCAGAGATCCCCCGGGACAAATTCCCGGGGAGCTGTTTTTT
16	TRBV28	TRBD1	TRBJ2-3	-	CASSLPRQGSTDTQYF	TGTGCCAGCAGCCTGCCGCGACAGGGGAGCACAGATACGCAGTATTTT
13	TRBV29-1	-	TRBJ2-3	-	CSVGQVNTDTQYF	TGCAGCGTTGGACAGGTAAACACAGATACGCAGTATTTT
17	TRBV15	TRBD1	TRBJ1-5	once	CATSRAAGQAINQPQHF	TGTGCCACCAGCAGAGCCGCGGGACAGGCGATTAATCAGCCCCAGCATTTT